This T cell receptor beta chain appears in the sequencing data of a study of beta chain features in type 1 diabetes. V was trimmed by 1 base and J by 4 bases, leaving 13 bases between them. Germline V gives CDR1 SEHNR, CDR2 FQNEAQ (reference sequence). The CDR3 is 15 amino acids. Broader study findings: Diminished insertions and augmented deletions at VDJ junctions characterized type 1 diabetes patients.

This clone was detected only a few times. Its specificity is not known. The entirety of the isolated RNA underwent reverse transcription, so expressed TCRB transcripts were sequenced. Generated by immunoSEQ multiplex PCR, the TCRdb table keeps only in-frame clones and is missing some. Of fewer than 900,000 clones detected, roughly 15% appear once; the ten largest clones hold 0.02% to 0.03%. The source of this sequence is a woman younger than 35 in good health. The V gene is TRBV7-9, the J gene TRBJ1-2; no clear D gene. Sequenced input: naive CD4+ T cells from blood. In nucleotides, the CDR3 is TGTGCCAGCAGCTTAGATTTAGCGGCGCCCTATGGCTACACCTTC. Amino acid sequence: CASSLDLAAPYGYTF. The full variable domain, its missing parts supplied by reference TRBV7-9 and TRBJ1-2, is DTGVSQNPRHKITKRGQNVTFRCDPISEHNRLYWYRQTLGQGPEFLTYFQNEAQLEKSRLLSDRFSAERPKGSFSTLEIQRTEQGDSAMYLCASSLDLAAPYGYTFGSGTRLTVV.